This record covers a single TCR beta chain. Only a few counts were recorded for this clone. The antigen it binds to is not known. No much larger clone exists at a distance of one base, and base qualities are not known. Unmatched junction bases come to 10, with V trimmed by 2 bases and J by 8 bases. Via the germline V gene, CDR1 is SGHTA and CDR2 FQGNSA. Spanning cysteine to phenylalanine, the CDR3 consists of 16 amino acids. Of the read, only the CDR3 DNA is kept; its 48 bases are in frame from base 1. Explained via the paper, the time point label denotes: around 4 weeks on oral tofacitinib. The sample's treatment or condition label, in plain terms: oral pan-JAK inhibitor, 5-10 mg twice daily. Peripheral blood and lesional scalp punch biopsies were obtained from patients with alopecia areata. PBMCs were isolated by density centrifugation and stained for CD3, CD4 and CD8, and CD4+ and CD8+ T cells were sorted on a FACSAria.

The library was made by the immunoSEQ multiplex PCR assay. RNA was extracted from all samples and reverse transcribed into cDNA, which served as template for TCR sequencing. SuperScript III was used to make first-strand cDNA, primed with a 2:1 mix of oligo-dT and random hexamers. A synthetic immune receptor repertoire was used to assess amplification bias, and residual bias was removed computationally. In the source study's methods: Raw reads were preprocessed to remove errors, and CDR3 was defined according to IMGT conventions as the region from the conserved cysteine to phenylalanine. To get clonality, Shannon entropy was normalized by log2 of the number of productive unique TCRs and the result was subtracted from 1. Whether scalp clones were CD4 or CD8 was inferred by matching scalp TCRbeta sequences against CD4 and CD8 repertoires sorted from blood. Drawn from immuneACCESS, this table holds only the in-frame rearrangements with V and J called that TCRdb kept. Clones are partly lost; checked studies trace under half to an unresolved V gene and leave the rest unexplained. Clone size and the V and J calls come from that table; the DNA yielded D and trimming. Recorded for this sample are about 210,000 clones; around three fifths of them occurred a single time. The biggest ten clones account for 1.5% to 2% of the sample.

The data derive from a study of CD8+ T cells in alopecia areata (dated by TCRdb to the late 2010s). About the full investigation: The treated patients took part in an open-label pilot trial in which moderate-to-severe alopecia areata was treated with oral tofacitinib at 5 to 10 mg twice daily. Patients stayed on tofacitinib for 6 to 18 months and then had 6 months of follow-up off drug so that delayed response and recurrence could be assessed. In treated patients, disease severity was measured using the SALT score, which gives the percentage of scalp surface area affected. To study T cell clonal expansion in alopecia areata, the researchers applied high-throughput TCRbeta sequencing to both the C3H/HeJ mouse model and human patients. Scalp tissue and sorted CD4+ and CD8+ peripheral blood T cells from patchy and totalis/universalis alopecia areata patients and from healthy controls were covered by human TCRbeta sequencing. Tofacitinib-treated patients had biopsies at baseline and at 4 and 24 weeks of treatment, with a later scalp biopsy in several patients. Scalp clonality was compared across normal scalp (n=4), patchy alopecia areata scalp (n=8), and alopecia totalis/universalis scalp (n=8). RNA was obtained with the PAXgene miRNA kit for fixed scalp, the miRNeasy kit for PBMCs, and the RNeasy kit for mouse skin. Amplification of TCRbeta CDR3 regions was done by immunoSEQ multiplex PCR using 35 Vbeta forward primers and 13 Jbeta reverse primers.

Overall study results and their limits: Tofacitinib significantly lowered scalp clonality and the number of expanded CD8+ clones among the top 100 scalp clones. During tofacitinib treatment, many expanded lesional clones remained in scalp and blood, and this persistence may partly explain relapse after treatment is stopped. Resident alphabeta T cells in normal human skin are also sequenced, complicating scalp TCR repertoire analysis, unlike mouse skin dominated by gammadelta T cells. Because the treated cohort was small and had only one nonresponder, larger studies are needed to examine links between baseline CD8+ expansion and response. Compared with mice, TCR sequences shared between patients were less clear, possibly partly because of HLA diversity across the patient population. Compared with normal scalp, lesional scalp had higher clonality and more expanded CD8+ clones, particularly in alopecia totalis/universalis, a pattern that suggests antigenic drive.

The rearrangement joined TRBV7-2 to TRBJ2-3; TRBD2 lines up with 10 middle nucleotides. The starting material was CD4+ T cells sorted from blood, obtained at week 4, from a patient treated with tofacitinib. This clonotype was sampled from a human donor with alopecia areata. The CDR3 region: CASSLKLAGPLATQYF. The nucleotide sequence reads TGTGCCAGCAGCTTAAAACTAGCGGGGCCTCTTGCTACGCAGTATTTT.